This T cell receptor beta chain was captured by sequencing in a study of blood T cell repertoires in COVID-19. Study-level information: Sites across the United States, Italy and Spain contributed samples from acute and convalescent COVID-19.

Trimming left V 6 bases short and J 0 bases short, with 12 bases between. Germline CDR1 reads MNHEY; CDR2 reads SVGAGI. The CDR3 spans 15 residues. Profiling relied on immunoSEQ multiplex PCR, and the TCRdb table lists in-frame clones only, not all of them. The sample shows tens of thousands of clones, 80% to 85% of them seen only once. The clonotype was recovered from a human donor with acute or convalescent COVID-19. The donor label of this sample is uncertain. The sequenced sample consisted of peripheral blood. The chain is built from TRBV6-5 and TRBJ1-5; TRBD1 is a possible D gene (6 bases). The CDR3 here is CASRAGVYSNQPQHF. CDR3 in DNA: TGTGCCAGCAGGGCAGGGGTGTATAGCAATCAGCCCCAGCATTTT.